The next 6 T cell receptor beta chains were all read from a single sample in a study of cytotoxic CD8 clonotypes in ibrutinib-treated CLL. Here immunoSEQ multiplex PCR was the method, and the copy in TCRdb shows in-frame clones only, minus some. The sample lists approximately 200,000 clones; about 72% were seen once. Sequenced here: PBMCs, sampled after 24 months of ibrutinib treatment. The source is a human donor with chronic lymphocytic leukemia.

The chain links TRBV28 to TRBJ2-7; D gene ambiguous. Trimming pared 5 bases from V and 0 bases from J, leaving 14 bases between. The germline V gene encodes CDR1 MDHEN and CDR2 SYDVKM. The CDR3 has 15 amino acids. CDR3 region: CASSTIGYSSYEQYF. CDR3 coding DNA: TGTGCCAGCAGTACCATCGGGTATAGCTCCTACGAGCAGTACTTC.

The chain carries TRBV27 and TRBJ2-7; 13 nucleotides line up with TRBD2. The germline gives CDR1 MNHEY, CDR2 SMNVEV (reference sequence). CDR3 length: 15 residues. Trimming at V came to 5 bases and at J to 3 bases, leaving 4 bases not matched to a gene. The CDR3 protein is CASSPRTSGSYEQYF. The DNA for the CDR3 is TGTGCCAGCAGTCCCCGGACTAGCGGGAGCTACGAGCAGTACTTC.

The V and J genes are TRBV5-1 and TRBJ2-3, with 10 positions matching TRBD2. The CDR3 spans 15 residues. From germline, CDR1 is SGHRS and CDR2 YFSETQ. The J segment lost 3 bases and the V segment lost 4 bases, leaving 5 bases of the junction unmatched. The CDR3 here is CASSPLAGETDTQYF. The CDR3 coding sequence is TGCGCCAGCAGCCCCCTAGCGGGAGAAACAGATACGCAGTATTTT.

This chain joins TRBV5-1 and TRBJ2-3, with 7 bases fitting TRBD2. V shed 5 bases and J 6 bases; nucleotides not matched to a gene: 15. The CDR3 totals 16 residues. Looked up from germline, CDR1 is SGHRS and CDR2 is YFSETQ. Here the CDR3 reads CASSSRERDGWDTQYF. The CDR3 DNA sequence: TGCGCCAGCAGTTCTCGGGAGCGGGACGGGTGGGATACGCAGTATTTT.

In DNA, the CDR3 is TGTGCCATCAGTGAGTCGCCAGGGGAATATCAGCCCCAGCATTTT. Translated, it gives CAISESPGEYQPQHF. The V call is TRBV10-3, the J call TRBJ1-5; possibly TRBD1 for D (6 bases). The germline V and J ends were trimmed by 0 bases and 5 bases, with 11 bases remaining between them. The CDR3 contains 15 residues. Germline CDR1 reads ENHRY; CDR2 reads SYGVKD.

A word on this clone: The sample contains more than one DNA sequence encoding this CDR3. In nucleotides, the CDR3 is TGTGCCAGCAGTTACGATGGCTACGAGCAGTACTTC. The encoded protein is CASSYDGYEQYF. The chain combines TRBV6-6 with TRBJ2-7; no clear D. The CDR3 covers 12 residues. V lost 2 bases, J lost 3 bases, and 5 bases lay in between. Germline CDR1 is MNHNY and CDR2 is SVGAGI (reference sequence).